This TCR beta chain stems from a study of CD8 T cells in Susac syndrome. TEMRA cells were FACS-enriched and CD8+ and CD4+ T cells negatively isolated. From germline, CDR1 is SGHTA and CDR2 FQGNSA. The germline V and J ends were trimmed by 2 bases and 6 bases, with 14 bases remaining between them. The CDR3 runs 14 residues. Random hexamers were used to reverse transcribe 0.5 to 1 ug of RNA. MiXCR, run by TCRdb on the immunoSEQ multiplex PCR reads, gives a single entry per CDR3 protein. The data contain about 150,000 distinct CDR3 sequences, roughly 95% of them seen just once; the ten biggest clones take up 0.075% to 0.1%.

This TCR came from a human donor in good health. Sequencing input: CD4+ T cells from PBMCs. The gene calls are TRBV7-2 and TRBJ2-7; D uncertain. In DNA, the CDR3 is TGTGCCAGCAGCTTACTTCGGAGAGCCGGCGAGCAGTACTTC. Protein product: CASSLLRRAGEQYF. The whole variable domain, filled in from reference TRBV7-2 and TRBJ2-7, reads GAGVSQSPSNKVTEKGKDVELRCDPISGHTALYWYRQSLGQGLEFLIYFQGNSAPDKSGLPSDRFSAERTGGSVSTLTIQRTQQEDSAVYLCASSLLRRAGEQYFGPGTRLTVT.